This T cell receptor (beta chain) was recorded in a study of siplizumab effects on memory and regulatory T cells. Broader study findings: Researchers did not confirm the suppressive function of proliferating Tregs from siplizumab cultures. Researchers could map only a minor fraction of alloreactive clones to unstimulated subsets.

Sequenced by immunoSEQ multiplex PCR; TCRdb stores in-frame clones only, minus some. The sample has 80,000 to 130,000 clones, under 95% seen once. Remarks on this clone: Its target is not known.

Trimming pared 5 bases from V and 0 bases from J, leaving 16 bases between. This CDR3 contains 17 residues. Germline V gives CDR1 MDHEN, CDR2 SYDVKM. The clonotype comes from a human donor in good health. The source material was Tregs sorted from blood. V usage is TRBV28 and J usage is TRBJ2-2; D is unclear. The chain's CDR3 is CASSIRRILTNTGELFF. In DNA, the CDR3 is TGTGCCAGCAGTATAAGACGGATCCTAACGAACACCGGGGAGCTGTTTTTT.